The entry below describes one T cell receptor beta chain. The treatment: randomized to nivolumab then ipilimumab (arm A) or the reverse (arm B). DNA-damaging chemotherapy had not been given to any patient beforehand. Live CD3+CD8+ CD19− CD56− cells were sorted from PBMCs. This sample was included in a study of sequential checkpoint blockade in melanoma. Whole-study context: Arm A got nivolumab then ipilimumab; arm B the reverse, 1:1. Each arm's sequence ended with maintenance nivolumab.

Sequencing used immunoSEQ multiplex PCR; TCRdb keeps in-frame clones, though not all of them. The sample records more than 7,500 clones, approximately 76% being singletons. This CDR3 has 16 amino acids. V shed 5 bases and J 5 bases; nucleotides not matched to a gene: 11. Germline CDR1 reads MNHEY; CDR2 reads SMNVEV (reference sequence). This chain links TRBV27 with TRBJ2-7; 11 nucleotides align to TRBD1. This sequence was found in a human donor with melanoma. Sequenced material: CD8+ T cells sorted from blood (inferred from file names), taken from a patient given nivolumab and ipilimumab in sequence. Written as DNA, the CDR3 is TGTGCCAGCAGTCACCGGACAGGGGGCGTCGGGAACGAGCAGTACTTC. Translating it yields CASSHRTGGVGNEQYF.